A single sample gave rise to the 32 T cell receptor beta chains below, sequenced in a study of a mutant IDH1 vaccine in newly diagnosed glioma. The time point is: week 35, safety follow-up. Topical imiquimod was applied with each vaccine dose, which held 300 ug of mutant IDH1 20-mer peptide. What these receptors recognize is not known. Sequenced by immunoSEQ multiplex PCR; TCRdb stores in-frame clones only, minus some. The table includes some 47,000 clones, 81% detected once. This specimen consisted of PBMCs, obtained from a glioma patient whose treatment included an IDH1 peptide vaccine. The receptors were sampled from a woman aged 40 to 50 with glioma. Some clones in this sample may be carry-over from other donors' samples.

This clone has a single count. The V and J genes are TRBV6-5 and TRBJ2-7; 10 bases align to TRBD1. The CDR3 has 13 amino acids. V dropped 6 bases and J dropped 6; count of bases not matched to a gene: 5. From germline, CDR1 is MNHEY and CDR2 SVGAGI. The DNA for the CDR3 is TGTGCCAGCAGGTCCGGGACAGGGGTCGAGCAGTACTTC. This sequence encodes CASRSGTGVEQYF.

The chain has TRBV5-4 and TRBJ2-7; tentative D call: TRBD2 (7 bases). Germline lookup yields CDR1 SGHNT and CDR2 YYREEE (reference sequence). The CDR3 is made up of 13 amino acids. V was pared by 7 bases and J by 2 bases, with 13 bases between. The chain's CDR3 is CASGKRDTYEQYF. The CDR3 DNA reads TGTGCCAGCGGTAAGCGGGACACCTACGAGCAGTACTTC.

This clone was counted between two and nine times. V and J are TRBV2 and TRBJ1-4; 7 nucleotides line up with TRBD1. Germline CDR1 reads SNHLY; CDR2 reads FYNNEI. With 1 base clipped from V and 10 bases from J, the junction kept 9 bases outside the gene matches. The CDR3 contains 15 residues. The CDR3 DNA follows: TGTGCCAGCAGTGAAGAGAGTCGGCAGGGGGGAAAACTGTTTTTT. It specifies CASSEESRQGGKLFF.

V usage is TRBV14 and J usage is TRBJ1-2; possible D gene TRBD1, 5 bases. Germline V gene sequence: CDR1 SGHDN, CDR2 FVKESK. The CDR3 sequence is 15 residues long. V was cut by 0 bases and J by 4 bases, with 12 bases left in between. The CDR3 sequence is CASSQDVTVTYGYTF. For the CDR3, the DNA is TGTGCCAGCAGCCAAGACGTGACAGTCACCTATGGCTACACCTTC.

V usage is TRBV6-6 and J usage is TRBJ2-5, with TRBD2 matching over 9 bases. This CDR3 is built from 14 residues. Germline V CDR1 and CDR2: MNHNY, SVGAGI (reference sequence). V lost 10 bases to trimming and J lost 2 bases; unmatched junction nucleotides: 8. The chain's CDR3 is CATRLAAQQETQYF. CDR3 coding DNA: TGTGCCACCCGACTAGCGGCCCAACAAGAGACCCAGTACTTC.

The CDR3 coding sequence is TGCAGCGTGGACAGCGGAGTTAACACTGAAGCTTTCTTT. This encodes CSVDSGVNTEAFF. This rearrangement joins TRBV29-1 to TRBJ1-1; maybe TRBD1 (6 bases). V lost 6 bases, J lost 2 bases, and 13 bases lay in between. This CDR3 spans 13 amino acids. Germline values: CDR1 SQVTM, CDR2 ANQGSEA.

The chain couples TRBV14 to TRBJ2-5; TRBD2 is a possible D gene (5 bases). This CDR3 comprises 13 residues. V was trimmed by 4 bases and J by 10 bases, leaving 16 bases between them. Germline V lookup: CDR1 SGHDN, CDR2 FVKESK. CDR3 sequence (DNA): TGTGCCAGCAGCCTACGGCCTTTCGGGGACCAGTACTTC. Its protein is CASSLRPFGDQYF.

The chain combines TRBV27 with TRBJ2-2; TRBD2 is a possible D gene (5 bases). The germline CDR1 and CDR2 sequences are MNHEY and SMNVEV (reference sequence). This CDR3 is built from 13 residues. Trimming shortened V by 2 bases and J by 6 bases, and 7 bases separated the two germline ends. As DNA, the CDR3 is TGTGCCAGCAGTTTAGGGCGGGCCGGGGAGCTGTTTTTT. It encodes CASSLGRAGELFF.

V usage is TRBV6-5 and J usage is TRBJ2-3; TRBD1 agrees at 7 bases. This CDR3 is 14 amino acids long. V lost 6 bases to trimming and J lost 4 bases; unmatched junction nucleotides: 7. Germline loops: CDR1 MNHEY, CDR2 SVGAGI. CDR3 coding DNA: TGTGCCAGCAGCCGGGACAGAACGCCAGATACGCAGTATTTT. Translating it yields CASSRDRTPDTQYF.

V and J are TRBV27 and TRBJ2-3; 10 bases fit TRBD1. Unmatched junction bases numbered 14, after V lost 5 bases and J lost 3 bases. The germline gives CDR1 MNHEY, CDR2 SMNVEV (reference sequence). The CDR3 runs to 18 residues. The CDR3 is CASSKNTQTGGDTDTQYF. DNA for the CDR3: TGTGCCAGCAGTAAAAATACACAGACAGGGGGCGATACAGATACGCAGTATTTT.

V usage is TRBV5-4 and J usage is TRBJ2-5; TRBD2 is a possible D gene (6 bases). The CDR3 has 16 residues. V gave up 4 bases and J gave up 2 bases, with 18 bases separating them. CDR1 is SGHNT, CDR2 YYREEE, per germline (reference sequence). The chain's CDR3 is CASSAARRLVQETQYF. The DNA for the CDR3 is TGTGCCAGCAGCGCTGCCCGTCGACTAGTACAAGAGACCCAGTACTTC. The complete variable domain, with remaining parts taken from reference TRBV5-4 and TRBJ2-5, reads ETGVTQSPTHLIKTRGQQVTLRCSSQSGHNTVSWYQQALGQGPQFIFQYYREEENGRGNFPPRFSGLQFPNYSSELNVNALELDDSALYLCASSAARRLVQETQYFGPGTRLLVL.

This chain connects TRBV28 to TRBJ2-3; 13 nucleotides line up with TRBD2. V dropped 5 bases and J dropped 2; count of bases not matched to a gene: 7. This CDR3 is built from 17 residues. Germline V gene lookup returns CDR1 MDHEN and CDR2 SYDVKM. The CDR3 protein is CASSPRTSGSPTDTQYF. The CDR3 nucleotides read TGTGCCAGCAGTCCCCGGACTAGCGGGAGCCCCACAGATACGCAGTATTTT.

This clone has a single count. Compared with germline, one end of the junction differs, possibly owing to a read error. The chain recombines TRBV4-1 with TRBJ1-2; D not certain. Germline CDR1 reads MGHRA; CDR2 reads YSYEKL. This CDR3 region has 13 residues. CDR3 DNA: TGCGCCAGCAGCCAAGTGCAAGCTGCTGCGCCTTTCTTC. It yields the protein CASSQVQAAAPFF.

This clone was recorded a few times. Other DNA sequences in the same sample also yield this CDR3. The CDR3 loop is CASSVDPNTGELFF. In DNA form, the CDR3 reads TGTGCCAGCAGCGTAGACCCGAACACCGGGGAGCTGTTTTTT. The rearrangement uses TRBV9 and TRBJ2-2; D uncertain. V shed 0 bases and J shed 0 bases, with 3 bases lying between them. The CDR3 totals 14 residues. CDR1 is SGDLS and CDR2 is YYNGEE in the germline V gene.

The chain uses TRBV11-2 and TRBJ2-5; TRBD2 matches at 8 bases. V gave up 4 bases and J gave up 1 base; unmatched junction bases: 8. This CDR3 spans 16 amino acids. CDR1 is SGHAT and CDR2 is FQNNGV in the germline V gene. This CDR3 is CASSWGTSGIQETQYF. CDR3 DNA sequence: TGTGCCAGCAGCTGGGGAACTAGCGGTATCCAAGAGACCCAGTACTTC. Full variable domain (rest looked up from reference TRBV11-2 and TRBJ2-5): EAGVAQSPRYKIIEKRQSVAFWCNPISGHATLYWYQQILGQGPKLLIQFQNNGVVDDSQLPKDRFSAERLKGVDSTLKIQPAKLEDSAVYLCASSWGTSGIQETQYFGPGTRLLVL.

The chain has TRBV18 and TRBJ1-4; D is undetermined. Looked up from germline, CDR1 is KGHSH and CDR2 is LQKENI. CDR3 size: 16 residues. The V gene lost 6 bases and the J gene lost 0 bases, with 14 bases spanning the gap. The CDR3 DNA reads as TGTGCCAGCTCCTCCCCGTGGGGAGCAACTAATGAAAAACTGTTTTTT. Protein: CASSSPWGATNEKLFF.

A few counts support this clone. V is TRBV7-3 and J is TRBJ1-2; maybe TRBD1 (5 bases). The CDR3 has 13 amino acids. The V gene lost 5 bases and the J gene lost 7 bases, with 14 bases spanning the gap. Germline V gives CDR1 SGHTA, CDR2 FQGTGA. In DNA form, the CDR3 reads TGTGCCAGCAGCCTAAGGGAGGGGAGTGGCTACACCTTC. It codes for CASSLREGSGYTF.

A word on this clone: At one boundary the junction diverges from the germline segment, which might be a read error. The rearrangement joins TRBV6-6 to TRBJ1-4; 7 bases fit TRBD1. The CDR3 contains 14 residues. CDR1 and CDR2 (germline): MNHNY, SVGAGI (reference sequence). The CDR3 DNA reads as TGCGCCAGCTCAAAGGACAGGAGTAATGAAAAACTGTTTTTT. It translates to CASSKDRSNEKLFF.

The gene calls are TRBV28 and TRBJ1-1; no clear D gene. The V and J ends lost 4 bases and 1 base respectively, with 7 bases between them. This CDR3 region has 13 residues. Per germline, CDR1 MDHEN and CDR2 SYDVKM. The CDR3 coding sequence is TGTGCCAGCAGTTCGTTATCGAACACTGAAGCTTTCTTT. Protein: CASSSLSNTEAFF.

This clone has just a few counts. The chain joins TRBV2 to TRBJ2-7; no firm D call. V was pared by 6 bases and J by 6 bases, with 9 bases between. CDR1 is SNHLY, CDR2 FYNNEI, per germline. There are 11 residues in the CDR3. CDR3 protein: CASSPFGEQYF. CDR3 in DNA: TGTGCCAGCAGCCCCTTCGGCGAGCAGTACTTC.

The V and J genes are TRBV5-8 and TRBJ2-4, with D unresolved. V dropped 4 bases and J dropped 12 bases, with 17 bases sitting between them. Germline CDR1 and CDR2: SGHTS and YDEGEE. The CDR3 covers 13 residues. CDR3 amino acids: CASSDIDKATQYF. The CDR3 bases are TGTGCCAGCAGCGATATCGACAAGGCAACTCAGTACTTC.

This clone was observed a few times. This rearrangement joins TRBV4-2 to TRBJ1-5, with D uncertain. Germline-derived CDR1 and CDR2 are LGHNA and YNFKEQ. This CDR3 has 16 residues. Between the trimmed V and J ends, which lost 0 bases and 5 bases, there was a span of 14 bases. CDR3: CASSQERNSLHQPQHF. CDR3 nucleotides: TGTGCCAGCAGCCAAGAACGGAACAGTCTACATCAGCCCCAGCATTTT.

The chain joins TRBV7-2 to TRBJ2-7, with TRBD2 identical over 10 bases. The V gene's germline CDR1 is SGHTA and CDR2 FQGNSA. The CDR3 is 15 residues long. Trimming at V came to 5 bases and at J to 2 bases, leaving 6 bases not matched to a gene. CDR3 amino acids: CASSESGLATYEQYF. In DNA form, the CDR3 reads TGTGCCAGCAGCGAATCGGGACTAGCGACCTACGAGCAGTACTTC. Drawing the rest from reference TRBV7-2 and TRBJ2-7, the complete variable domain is GAGVSQSPSNKVTEKGKDVELRCDPISGHTALYWYRQSLGQGLEFLIYFQGNSAPDKSGLPSDRFSAERTGGSVSTLTIQRTQQEDSAVYLCASSESGLATYEQYFGPGTRLTVT.

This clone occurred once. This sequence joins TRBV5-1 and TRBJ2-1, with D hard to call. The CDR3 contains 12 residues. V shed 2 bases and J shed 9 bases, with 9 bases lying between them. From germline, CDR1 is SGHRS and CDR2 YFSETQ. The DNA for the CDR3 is TGCGCCAGCAGCTTCACTACGACTGAGCAGTTCTTC. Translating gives CASSFTTTEQFF.

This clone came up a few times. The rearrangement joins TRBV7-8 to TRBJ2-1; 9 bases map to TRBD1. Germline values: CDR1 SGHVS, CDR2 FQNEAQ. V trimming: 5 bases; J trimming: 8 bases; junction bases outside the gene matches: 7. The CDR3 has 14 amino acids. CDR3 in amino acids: CASSDTGGWDEQFF. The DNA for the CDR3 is TGTGCCAGCAGCGATACAGGGGGCTGGGATGAGCAGTTCTTC.

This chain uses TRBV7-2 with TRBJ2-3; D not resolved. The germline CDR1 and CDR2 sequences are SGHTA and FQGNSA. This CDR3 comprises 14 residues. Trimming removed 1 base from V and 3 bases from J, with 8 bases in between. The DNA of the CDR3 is TGTGCCAGCAGCTTAGTCCCAACAACAGATACGCAGTATTTT. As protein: CASSLVPTTDTQYF.

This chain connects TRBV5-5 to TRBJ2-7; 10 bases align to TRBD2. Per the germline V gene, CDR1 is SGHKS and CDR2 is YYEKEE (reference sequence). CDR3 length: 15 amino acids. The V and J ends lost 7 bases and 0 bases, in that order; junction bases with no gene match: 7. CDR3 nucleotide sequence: TGTGCCAGCCGGGGAGGGACTAGCGACTCCTACGAGCAGTACTTC. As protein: CASRGGTSDSYEQYF.

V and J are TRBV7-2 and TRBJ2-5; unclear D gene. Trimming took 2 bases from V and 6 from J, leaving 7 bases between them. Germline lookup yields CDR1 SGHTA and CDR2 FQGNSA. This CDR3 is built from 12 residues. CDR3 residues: CASSLIGQTQYF. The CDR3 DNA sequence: TGTGCCAGCAGCTTAATTGGGCAGACCCAGTACTTC.

The CDR3 spells CASSFRGGSNQPQHF. The CDR3 DNA sequence: TGTGCCAGCAGCTTCAGGGGAGGTAGCAATCAGCCCCAGCATTTT. The rearrangement uses TRBV7-3 and TRBJ1-5; tentative D call: TRBD1 (6 bases). Germline V gene data show CDR1 as SGHTA and CDR2 as FQGTGA. The CDR3 runs 15 residues. V lost 3 bases and J lost 0, with 9 bases in between.

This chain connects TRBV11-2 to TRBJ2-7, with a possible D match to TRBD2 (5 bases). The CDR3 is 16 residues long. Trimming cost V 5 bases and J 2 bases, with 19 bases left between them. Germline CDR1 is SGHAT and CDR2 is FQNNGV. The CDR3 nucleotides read TGTGCCAGCAGCCCTCCGGCGGGCCGGGTGACCTACGAGCAGTACTTC. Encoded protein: CASSPPAGRVTYEQYF.

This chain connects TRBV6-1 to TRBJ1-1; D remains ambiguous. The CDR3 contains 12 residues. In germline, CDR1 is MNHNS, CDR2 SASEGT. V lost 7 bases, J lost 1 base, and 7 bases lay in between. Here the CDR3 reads CASILQNTEAFF. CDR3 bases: TGTGCCAGCATCCTACAGAACACTGAAGCTTTCTTT.

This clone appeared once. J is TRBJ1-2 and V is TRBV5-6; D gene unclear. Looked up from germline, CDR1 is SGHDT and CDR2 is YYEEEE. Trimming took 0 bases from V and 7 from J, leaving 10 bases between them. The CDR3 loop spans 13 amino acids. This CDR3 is CASSLAGTAGYTF. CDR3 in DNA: TGTGCCAGCAGCTTGGCCGGAACAGCTGGCTACACCTTC.